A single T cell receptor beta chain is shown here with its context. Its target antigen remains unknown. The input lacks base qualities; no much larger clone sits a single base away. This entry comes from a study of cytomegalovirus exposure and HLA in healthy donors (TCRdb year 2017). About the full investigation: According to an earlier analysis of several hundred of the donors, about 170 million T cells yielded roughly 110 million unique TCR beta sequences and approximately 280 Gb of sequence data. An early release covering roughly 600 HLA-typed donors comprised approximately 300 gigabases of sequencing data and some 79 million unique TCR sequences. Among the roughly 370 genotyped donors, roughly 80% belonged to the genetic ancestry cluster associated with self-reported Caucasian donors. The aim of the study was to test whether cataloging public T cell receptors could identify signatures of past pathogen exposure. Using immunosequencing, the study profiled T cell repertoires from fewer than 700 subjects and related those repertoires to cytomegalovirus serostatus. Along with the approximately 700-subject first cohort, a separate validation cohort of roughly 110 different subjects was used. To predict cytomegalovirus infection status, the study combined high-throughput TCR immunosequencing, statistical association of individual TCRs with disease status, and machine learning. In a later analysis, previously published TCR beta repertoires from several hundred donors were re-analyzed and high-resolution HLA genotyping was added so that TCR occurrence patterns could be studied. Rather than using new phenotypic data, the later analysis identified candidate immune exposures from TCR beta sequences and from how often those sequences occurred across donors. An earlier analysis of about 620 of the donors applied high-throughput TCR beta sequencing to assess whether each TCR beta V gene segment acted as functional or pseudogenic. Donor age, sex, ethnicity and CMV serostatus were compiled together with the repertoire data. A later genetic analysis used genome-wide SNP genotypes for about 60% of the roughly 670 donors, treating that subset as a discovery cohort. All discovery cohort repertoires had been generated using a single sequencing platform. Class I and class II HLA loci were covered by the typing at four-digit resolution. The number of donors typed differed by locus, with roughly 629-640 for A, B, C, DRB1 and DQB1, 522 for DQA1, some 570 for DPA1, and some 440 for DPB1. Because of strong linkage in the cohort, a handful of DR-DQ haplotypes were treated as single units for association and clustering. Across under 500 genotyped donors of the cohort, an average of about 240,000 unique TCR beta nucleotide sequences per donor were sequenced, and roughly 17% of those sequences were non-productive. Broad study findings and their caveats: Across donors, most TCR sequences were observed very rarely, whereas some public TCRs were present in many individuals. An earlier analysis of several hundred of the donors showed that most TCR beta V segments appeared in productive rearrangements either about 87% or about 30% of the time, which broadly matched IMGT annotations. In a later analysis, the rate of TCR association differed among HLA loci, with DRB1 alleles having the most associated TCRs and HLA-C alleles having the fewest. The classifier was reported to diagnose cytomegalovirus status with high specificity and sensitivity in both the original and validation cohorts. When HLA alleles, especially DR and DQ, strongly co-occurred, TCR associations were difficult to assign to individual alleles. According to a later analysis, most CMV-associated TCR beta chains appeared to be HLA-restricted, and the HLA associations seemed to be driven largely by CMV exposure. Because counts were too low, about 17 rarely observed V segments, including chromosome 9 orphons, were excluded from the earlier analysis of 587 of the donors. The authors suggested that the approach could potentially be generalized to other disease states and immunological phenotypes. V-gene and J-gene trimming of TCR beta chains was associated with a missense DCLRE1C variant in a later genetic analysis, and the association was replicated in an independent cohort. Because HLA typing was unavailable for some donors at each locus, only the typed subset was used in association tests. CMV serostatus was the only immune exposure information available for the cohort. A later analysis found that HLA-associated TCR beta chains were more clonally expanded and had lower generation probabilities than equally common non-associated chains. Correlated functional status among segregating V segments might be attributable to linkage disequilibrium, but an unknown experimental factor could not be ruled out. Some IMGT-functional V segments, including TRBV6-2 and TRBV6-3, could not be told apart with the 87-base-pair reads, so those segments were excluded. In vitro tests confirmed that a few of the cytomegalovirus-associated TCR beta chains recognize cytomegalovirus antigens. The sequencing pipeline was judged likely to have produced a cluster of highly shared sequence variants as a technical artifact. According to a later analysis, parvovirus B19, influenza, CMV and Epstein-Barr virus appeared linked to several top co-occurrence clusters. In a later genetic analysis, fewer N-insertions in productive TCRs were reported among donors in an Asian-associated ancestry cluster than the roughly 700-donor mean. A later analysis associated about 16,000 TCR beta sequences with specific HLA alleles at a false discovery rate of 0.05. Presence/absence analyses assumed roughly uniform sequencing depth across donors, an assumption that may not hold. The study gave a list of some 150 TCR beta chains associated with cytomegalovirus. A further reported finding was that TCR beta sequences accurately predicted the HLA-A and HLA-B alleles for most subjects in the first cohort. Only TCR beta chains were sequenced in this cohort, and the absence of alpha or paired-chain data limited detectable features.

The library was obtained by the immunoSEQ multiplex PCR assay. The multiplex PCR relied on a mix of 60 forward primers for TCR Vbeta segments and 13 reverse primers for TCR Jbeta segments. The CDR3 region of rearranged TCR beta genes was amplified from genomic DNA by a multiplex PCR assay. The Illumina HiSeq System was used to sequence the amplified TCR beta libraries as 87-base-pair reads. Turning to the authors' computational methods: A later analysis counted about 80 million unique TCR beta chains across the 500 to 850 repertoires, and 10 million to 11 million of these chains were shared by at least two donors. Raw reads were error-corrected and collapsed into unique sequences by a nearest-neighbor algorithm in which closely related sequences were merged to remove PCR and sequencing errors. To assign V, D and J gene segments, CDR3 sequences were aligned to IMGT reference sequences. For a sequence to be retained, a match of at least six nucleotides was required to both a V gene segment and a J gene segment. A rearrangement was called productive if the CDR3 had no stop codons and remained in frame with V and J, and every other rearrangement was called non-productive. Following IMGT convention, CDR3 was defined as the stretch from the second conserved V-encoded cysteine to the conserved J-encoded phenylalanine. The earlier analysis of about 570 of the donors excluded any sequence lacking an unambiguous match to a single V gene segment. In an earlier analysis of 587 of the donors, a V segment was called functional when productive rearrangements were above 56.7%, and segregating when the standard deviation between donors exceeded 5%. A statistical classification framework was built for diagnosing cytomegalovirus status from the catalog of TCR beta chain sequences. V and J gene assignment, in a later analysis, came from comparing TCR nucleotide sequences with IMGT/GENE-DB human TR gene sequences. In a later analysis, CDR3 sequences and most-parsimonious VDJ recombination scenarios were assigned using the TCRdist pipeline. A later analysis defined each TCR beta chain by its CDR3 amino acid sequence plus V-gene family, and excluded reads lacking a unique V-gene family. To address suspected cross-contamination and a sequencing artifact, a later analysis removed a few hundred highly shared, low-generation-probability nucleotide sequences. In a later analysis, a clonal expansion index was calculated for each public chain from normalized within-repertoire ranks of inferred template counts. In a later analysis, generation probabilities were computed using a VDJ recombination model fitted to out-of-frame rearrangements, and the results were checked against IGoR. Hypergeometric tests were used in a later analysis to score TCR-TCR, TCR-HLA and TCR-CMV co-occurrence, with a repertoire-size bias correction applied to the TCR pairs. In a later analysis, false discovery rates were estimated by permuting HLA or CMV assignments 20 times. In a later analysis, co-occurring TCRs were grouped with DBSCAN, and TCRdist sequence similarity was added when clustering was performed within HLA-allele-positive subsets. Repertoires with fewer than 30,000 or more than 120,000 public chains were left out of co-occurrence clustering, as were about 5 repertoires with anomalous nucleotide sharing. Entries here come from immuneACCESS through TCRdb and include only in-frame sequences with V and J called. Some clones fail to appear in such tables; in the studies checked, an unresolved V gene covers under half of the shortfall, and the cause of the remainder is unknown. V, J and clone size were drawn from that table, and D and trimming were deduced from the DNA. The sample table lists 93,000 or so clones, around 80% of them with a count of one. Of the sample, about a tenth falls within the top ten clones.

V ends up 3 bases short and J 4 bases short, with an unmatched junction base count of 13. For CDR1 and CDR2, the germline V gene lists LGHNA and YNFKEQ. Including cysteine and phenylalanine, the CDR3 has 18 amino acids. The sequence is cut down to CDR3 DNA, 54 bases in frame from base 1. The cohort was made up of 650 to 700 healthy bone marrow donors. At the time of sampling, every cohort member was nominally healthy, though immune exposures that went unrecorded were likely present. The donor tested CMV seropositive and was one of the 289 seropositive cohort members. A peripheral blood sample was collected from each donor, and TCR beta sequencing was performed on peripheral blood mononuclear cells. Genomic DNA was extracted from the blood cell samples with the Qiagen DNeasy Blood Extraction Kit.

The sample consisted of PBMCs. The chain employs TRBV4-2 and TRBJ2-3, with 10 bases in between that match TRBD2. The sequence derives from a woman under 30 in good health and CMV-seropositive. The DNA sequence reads TGTGCCAGCAGCCAGGAAGGCGGAGCGGGGGGGGTCGCAGATACGCAGTATTTT. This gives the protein CASSQEGGAGGVADTQYF.